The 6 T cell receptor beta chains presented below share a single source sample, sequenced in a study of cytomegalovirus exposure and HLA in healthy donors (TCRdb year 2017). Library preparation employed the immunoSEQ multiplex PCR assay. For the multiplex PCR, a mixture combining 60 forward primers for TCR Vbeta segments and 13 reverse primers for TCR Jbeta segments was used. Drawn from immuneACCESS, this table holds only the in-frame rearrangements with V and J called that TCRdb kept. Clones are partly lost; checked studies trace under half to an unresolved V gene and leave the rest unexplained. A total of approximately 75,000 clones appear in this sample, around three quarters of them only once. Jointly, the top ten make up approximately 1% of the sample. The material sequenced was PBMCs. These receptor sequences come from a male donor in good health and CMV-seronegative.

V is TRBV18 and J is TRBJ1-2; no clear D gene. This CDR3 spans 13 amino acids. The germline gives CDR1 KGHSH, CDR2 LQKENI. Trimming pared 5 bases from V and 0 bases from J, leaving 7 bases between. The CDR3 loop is CASSMRANYGYTF. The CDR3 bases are TGTGCCAGCTCAATGAGAGCTAACTATGGCTACACCTTC.

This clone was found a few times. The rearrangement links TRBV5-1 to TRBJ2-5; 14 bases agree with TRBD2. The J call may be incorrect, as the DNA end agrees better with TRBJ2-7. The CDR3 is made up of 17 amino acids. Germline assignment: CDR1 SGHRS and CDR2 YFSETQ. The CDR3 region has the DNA TGCGCCAGCAGCCCAGGGACTAGCGGGAGTGGCGACCGCGAGCAGTACTTC. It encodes CASSPGTSGSGDREQYF.

CDR3 sequence reads: CAWSVTAYEQYF. For the CDR3, the DNA is TGTGCCTGGAGTGTAACGGCCTACGAGCAGTACTTC. The chain recombines TRBV30 with TRBJ2-7; D is uncertain. CDR1 and CDR2 from the germline V gene are GTSNPN and SVGIG (reference sequence). Trimming cost V 0 bases and J 2 bases, with 5 bases left between them. The CDR3 covers 12 residues.

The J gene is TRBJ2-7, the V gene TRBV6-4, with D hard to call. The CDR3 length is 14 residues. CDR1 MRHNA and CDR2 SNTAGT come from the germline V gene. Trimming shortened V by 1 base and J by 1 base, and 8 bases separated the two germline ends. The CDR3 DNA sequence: TGTGCCAGCAGTGACTGGCCCAATTCCTACGAGCAGTACTTC. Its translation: CASSDWPNSYEQYF.

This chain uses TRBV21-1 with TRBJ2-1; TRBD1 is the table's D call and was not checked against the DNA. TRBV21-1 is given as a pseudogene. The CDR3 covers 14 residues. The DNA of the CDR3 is TGTGCCACCACCCCGGGACAGGGGATACCTGAGCAGTTCTTC. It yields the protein CATTPGQGIPEQFF.

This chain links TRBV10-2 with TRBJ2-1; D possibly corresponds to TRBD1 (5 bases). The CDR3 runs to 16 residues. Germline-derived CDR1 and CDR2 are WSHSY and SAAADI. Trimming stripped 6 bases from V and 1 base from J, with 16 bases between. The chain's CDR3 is CASSYGQGPSYNEQFF. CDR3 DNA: TGCGCCAGCAGCTACGGTCAGGGCCCATCCTACAATGAGCAGTTCTTC.